One TCR beta chain is described in this entry. The target antigen is unknown. The sample is drawn from a study of CD8 T cells in ankylosing spondylitis. General study points: Seemingly characteristic of ankylosing spondylitis blood was a TCR beta motif consisting of 7 or 8 highly homologous variants.

TCRdb reprocessed the 5' RACE reads with MiXCR, giving one entry per CDR3 protein. The data contain around 480,000 distinct CDR3 sequences, about 15% of them singletons. Per germline, CDR1 LNHNV and CDR2 YYDKDF (reference sequence). CDR3 size: 14 residues. Trimming at V came to 0 bases and at J to 8 bases, leaving 4 bases not matched to a gene. Sequencing used blood, either unsorted or a sorted T cell fraction (not recorded which). The receptor's source is a male donor with ankylosing spondylitis. The chain couples TRBV15 to TRBJ2-1; 7 nucleotides match TRBD2. Here the CDR3 reads CATSRDLAADEQFF. The DNA for the CDR3 is TGTGCCACCAGCAGAGATCTAGCGGCCGATGAGCAGTTCTTC.